This passage covers 11 T cell receptor beta chains from one sample sequenced in a study of T cell repertoires in cytomegalovirus infection. One entry per CDR3 protein results from TCRdb running MiXCR on the reads. The sample records 480,000 or so distinct CDR3 sequences, approximately 11% being singletons. The sequencing sample was made of PBMCs. All receptors come from a human donor in good health (CMV status not recorded). Some clones in this sample may be carry-over from other donors' samples.

This clonotype was seen many times. The chain employs TRBV7-2 and TRBJ2-1; 7 bases line up with TRBD2. After removal of 6 bases from V and 9 bases from J, the junction contained 8 bases not matched to a gene. This CDR3 contains 13 residues. Per the germline V gene, CDR1 is SGHTA and CDR2 is FQGNSA. CDR3 nucleotides: TGTGCCAGCAGTTTCGGGTGGGGGGGTGAGCAGTTCTTC. This gives the protein CASSFGWGGEQFF.

This clonotype appeared a few times. This chain joins TRBV20-1 and TRBJ2-3; the D is unclear. Trimming stripped 6 bases from V and 2 bases from J, with 12 bases between. The CDR3 runs to 13 residues. Germline V gene lookup returns CDR1 DFQATT and CDR2 SNEGSKA (reference sequence). The CDR3 DNA reads as TGCAGTGCCCCTTTACTTTCCACAGATACGCAGTATTTT. Encoded protein: CSAPLLSTDTQYF.

This clonotype was seen ten or more times. V is TRBV28 and J is TRBJ1-4; 10 bases are a match to TRBD1. The ends lost 1 base at V and 8 bases at J; junction bases unmatched: 7. Germline assignment: CDR1 MDHEN and CDR2 SYDVKM. The CDR3 totals 16 residues. CDR3 amino acids: CASSLSGQGPWEKLFF. The DNA of the CDR3 is TGTGCCAGCAGTTTATCGGGACAGGGGCCGTGGGAAAAACTGTTTTTT.

The V call is TRBV28, the J call TRBJ1-4, with TRBD1 identical over 12 bases. V shed 5 bases, J shed 8 bases, and the junction held 6 bases outside the gene matches. This CDR3 is built from 15 residues. Germline V gene data show CDR1 as MDHEN and CDR2 as SYDVKM. This chain's CDR3 is CASSGGQGAREKLFF. CDR3 nucleotide sequence: TGTGCCAGCAGTGGGGGACAGGGGGCGAGGGAAAAACTGTTTTTT.

This clonotype appeared many times. The rearrangement uses TRBV28 and TRBJ2-7; D uncertain. The germline V and J ends were trimmed by 3 bases and 1 base, with 13 bases remaining between them. Germline V lookup: CDR1 MDHEN, CDR2 SYDVKM. This CDR3 spans 15 amino acids. The CDR3 DNA sequence: TGTGCCAGCAGTTTGTCCCTTAGTGGGTCCTACGAGCAGTACTTC. It codes for CASSLSLSGSYEQYF. The variable domain in full, with the rest retrieved from reference TRBV28 and TRBJ2-7, is DVKVTQSSRYLVKRTGEKVFLECVQDMDHENMFWYRQDPGLGLRLIYFSYDVKMKEKGDIPEGYSVSREKKERFSLILESASTNQTSMYLCASSLSLSGSYEQYFGPGTRLTVT.

This clonotype was seen many times. The chain recombines TRBV6-1 with TRBJ2-7; D is uncertain. From germline, CDR1 is MNHNS and CDR2 SASEGT. The V end was cut by 5 bases, the J end by 3 bases, with 14 bases between. CDR3 length: 14 residues. CDR3 DNA: TGTGCCAGCAGTCGCGCAGGCACGGACTACGAGCAGTACTTC. Its protein product is CASSRAGTDYEQYF.

This clonotype was seen many times. The chain combines TRBV11-2 with TRBJ1-5; no definite D call. Trimming took off 0 bases at V and 4 bases at J, with 10 bases between the two ends. Germline values: CDR1 SGHAT, CDR2 FQNNGV. The CDR3 has 15 residues. CDR3 coding DNA: TGTGCCAGCAGCTTAGATGGGCGGCTAAATCAGCCCCAGCATTTT. It is translated as CASSLDGRLNQPQHF.

This clonotype was detected ten times or more. J is TRBJ1-5 and V is TRBV7-2, with TRBD1 matching over 7 bases. V shed 4 bases, J shed 5 bases, and the junction held 5 bases outside the gene matches. CDR1 SGHTA and CDR2 FQGNSA come from the germline V gene. This CDR3 spans 14 amino acids. CDR3 residues: CASSWTGRDQPQHF. The CDR3 DNA reads TGTGCCAGCAGCTGGACAGGAAGAGATCAGCCCCAGCATTTT.

There are many counts of this clonotype. The V call is TRBV28, the J call TRBJ2-3, with D uncertain. V was clipped by 5 bases and J by 2 bases, with 14 bases between them. CDR3 length: 15 amino acids. Looked up from germline, CDR1 is MDHEN and CDR2 is SYDVKM. CDR3 nucleotide sequence: TGTGCCAGCAGTCCTCCCCCCCCCGACACAGATACGCAGTATTTT. It is translated as CASSPPPPDTDTQYF.

This chain links TRBV3-1 with TRBJ2-7; D is perhaps TRBD1 or TRBD2 (5 bases each). The germline V and J ends were trimmed by 5 bases and 0 bases, with 14 bases remaining between them. CDR1 is LGHDT and CDR2 is YNNKEL in the germline V gene (reference sequence). The CDR3 length is 15 residues. DNA of the CDR3: TGTGCCAGCAGCTCGGGACGGATGAGCTCCTACGAGCAGTACTTC. It encodes CASSSGRMSSYEQYF.

This clonotype came up a few times. This chain connects TRBV28 to TRBJ2-3; D remains unclear. V shed 5 bases and J shed 3 bases, with 21 bases lying between them. Germline V lookup: CDR1 MDHEN, CDR2 SYDVKM. The CDR3 length is 17 residues. As DNA, the CDR3 is TGTGCCAGCAGTGCGCGTCGGGCTAGTTATGGAACAGATACGCAGTATTTT. This gives the protein CASSARRASYGTDTQYF.